This entry concerns a single TCR beta chain. This record belongs to a study of blood T cell repertoires in COVID-19. Study summary: PBMCs, B-cell-depleted T cells, or T cells were the source of the cDNA or gDNA that made up the material.

Germline CDR1 is MNHEY and CDR2 is SVGAGI. CDR3 size: 12 residues. The V and J ends lost 7 bases and 6 bases respectively, with 12 bases between them. Original data processing: From reference gene primer amplification, estimates of nucleated cell counts were derived. The protocol was immunoSEQ multiplex PCR, while the TCRdb copy is restricted to in-frame clones and leaves out a portion. V and J calls and clone size follow that table, whereas D and trimming were derived from the DNA. The sample comprises 85,000 to 100,000 clones, 90% of which are singletons, and around 1.7% rests with the top ten. The V gene is TRBV6-5, the J gene TRBJ1-1; no clear D gene. The source material was peripheral blood. The clonotype was recovered from a man aged 60 to 69 with acute or convalescent COVID-19. The CDR3 region is CASTPRRSEAFF. CDR3 nucleotides: TGTGCCAGCACCCCTCGGAGATCTGAAGCTTTCTTT.